The 8 T cell receptor beta chains below all came from one sample that was sequenced in a study of control samples from healthy donors and cancer patients. Sequencing used immunoSEQ multiplex PCR; TCRdb keeps in-frame clones, though not all of them. The top ten hold under 9% of the sample, which has 130,000 or so clones, about 89% seen once. Specimen: blood. These receptors originate from a man younger than 35 in good health.

The chain employs TRBV7-2 and TRBJ2-7; 9 positions agree with TRBD2. Per germline, CDR1 SGHTA and CDR2 FQGNSA. J was trimmed by 7 bases and V by 4 bases; bases with no gene match: 8. The CDR3 spans 14 residues. The chain's CDR3 is CASSYAGGEREQYF. DNA for the CDR3: TGTGCCAGCAGCTACGCGGGGGGGGAAAGGGAGCAGTACTTC.

As for this clone: In the same sample, other DNA sequences code for this CDR3. The CDR3 spells CATSRENSPLHF. CDR3 nucleotides: TGTGCCACCAGCAGGGAAAATTCACCCCTCCACTTT. V gene TRBV15 combines with J gene TRBJ1-6; no reliable D call. The CDR3 spans 12 residues. Trimming removed 3 bases at V and 7 bases at J, with 4 bases between. Germline CDR1 is LNHNV and CDR2 is YYDKDF (reference sequence). Together with reference TRBV15 and TRBJ1-6, the CDR3 gives the full variable domain: DAMVIQNPRYQVTQFGKPVTLSCSQTLNHNVMYWYQQKSSQAPKLLFHYYDKDFNNEADTPDNFQSRRPNTSFCFLDIRSPGLGDTAMYLCATSRENSPLHFGNGTRLTVT.

The chain recombines TRBV6-1 with TRBJ1-2; D may be TRBD1 (5 bases). Trimming stripped 2 bases from V and 6 bases from J, with 19 bases between. Germline V gives CDR1 MNHNS, CDR2 SASEGT. CDR3 length: 16 residues. This CDR3 is CASSESGGYGRNGYTF. CDR3 sequence (DNA): TGTGCCAGCAGTGAATCTGGGGGTTACGGTCGGAATGGCTACACCTTC.

The genes are TRBV4-2 and TRBJ2-3; 11 bases line up with TRBD2. Unmatched junction bases numbered 11, after V lost 8 bases and J lost 4 bases. Germline loops: CDR1 LGHNA, CDR2 YNFKEQ. This CDR3 comprises 16 residues. The CDR3 spells CASGDGSGGVPDTQYF. In nucleotides, the CDR3 is TGTGCCAGCGGCGATGGTAGCGGGGGGGTTCCAGATACGCAGTATTTT.

V is TRBV19 and J is TRBJ1-1; D unresolved. The germline gives CDR1 LNHDA, CDR2 SQIVND (reference sequence). The CDR3 runs to 18 residues. Trimming left V 7 bases short and J 5 bases short, with 29 bases between. The CDR3 loop reads CASMSFYGLEGLGTEAFF. As DNA, the CDR3 is TGTGCCAGTATGTCTTTTTATGGGTTGGAGGGTTTGGGAACTGAAGCTTTCTTT.

Details on this clone: The junction and the germline gene differ at one end; a read error may be behind it. V gene TRBV11-2 combines with J gene TRBJ1-3, with D perhaps TRBD1 (6 bases). This CDR3 has 11 residues. The V gene's germline CDR1 is SGHAT and CDR2 FQNNGV. This chain's CDR3 is CASSSGQSRNF. In DNA form, the CDR3 reads TGTGCCAGCAGCTCGGGACAATCGAGGAATTTT.

V is TRBV9 and J is TRBJ1-5; D gene unclear. V was pared by 0 bases and J by 3 bases, with 4 bases between. The CDR3 contains 13 residues. Germline V gene lookup returns CDR1 SGDLS and CDR2 YYNGEE. This CDR3 is CASSVGTNQPQHF. In DNA, the CDR3 is TGTGCCAGCAGCGTAGGAACCAATCAGCCCCAGCATTTT.

The chain combines TRBV4-1 with TRBJ2-5; TRBD2 matches 8 bases. After removal of 0 bases from V and 5 bases from J, the junction contained 14 bases not matched to a gene. From germline, CDR1 is MGHRA and CDR2 YSYEKL. The CDR3 totals 18 residues. The CDR3 DNA follows: TGCGCCAGCAGCCAAGAGAGGATTAGCGGGGTGGTCGGGGAGACCCAGTACTTC. Residues: CASSQERISGVVGETQYF.